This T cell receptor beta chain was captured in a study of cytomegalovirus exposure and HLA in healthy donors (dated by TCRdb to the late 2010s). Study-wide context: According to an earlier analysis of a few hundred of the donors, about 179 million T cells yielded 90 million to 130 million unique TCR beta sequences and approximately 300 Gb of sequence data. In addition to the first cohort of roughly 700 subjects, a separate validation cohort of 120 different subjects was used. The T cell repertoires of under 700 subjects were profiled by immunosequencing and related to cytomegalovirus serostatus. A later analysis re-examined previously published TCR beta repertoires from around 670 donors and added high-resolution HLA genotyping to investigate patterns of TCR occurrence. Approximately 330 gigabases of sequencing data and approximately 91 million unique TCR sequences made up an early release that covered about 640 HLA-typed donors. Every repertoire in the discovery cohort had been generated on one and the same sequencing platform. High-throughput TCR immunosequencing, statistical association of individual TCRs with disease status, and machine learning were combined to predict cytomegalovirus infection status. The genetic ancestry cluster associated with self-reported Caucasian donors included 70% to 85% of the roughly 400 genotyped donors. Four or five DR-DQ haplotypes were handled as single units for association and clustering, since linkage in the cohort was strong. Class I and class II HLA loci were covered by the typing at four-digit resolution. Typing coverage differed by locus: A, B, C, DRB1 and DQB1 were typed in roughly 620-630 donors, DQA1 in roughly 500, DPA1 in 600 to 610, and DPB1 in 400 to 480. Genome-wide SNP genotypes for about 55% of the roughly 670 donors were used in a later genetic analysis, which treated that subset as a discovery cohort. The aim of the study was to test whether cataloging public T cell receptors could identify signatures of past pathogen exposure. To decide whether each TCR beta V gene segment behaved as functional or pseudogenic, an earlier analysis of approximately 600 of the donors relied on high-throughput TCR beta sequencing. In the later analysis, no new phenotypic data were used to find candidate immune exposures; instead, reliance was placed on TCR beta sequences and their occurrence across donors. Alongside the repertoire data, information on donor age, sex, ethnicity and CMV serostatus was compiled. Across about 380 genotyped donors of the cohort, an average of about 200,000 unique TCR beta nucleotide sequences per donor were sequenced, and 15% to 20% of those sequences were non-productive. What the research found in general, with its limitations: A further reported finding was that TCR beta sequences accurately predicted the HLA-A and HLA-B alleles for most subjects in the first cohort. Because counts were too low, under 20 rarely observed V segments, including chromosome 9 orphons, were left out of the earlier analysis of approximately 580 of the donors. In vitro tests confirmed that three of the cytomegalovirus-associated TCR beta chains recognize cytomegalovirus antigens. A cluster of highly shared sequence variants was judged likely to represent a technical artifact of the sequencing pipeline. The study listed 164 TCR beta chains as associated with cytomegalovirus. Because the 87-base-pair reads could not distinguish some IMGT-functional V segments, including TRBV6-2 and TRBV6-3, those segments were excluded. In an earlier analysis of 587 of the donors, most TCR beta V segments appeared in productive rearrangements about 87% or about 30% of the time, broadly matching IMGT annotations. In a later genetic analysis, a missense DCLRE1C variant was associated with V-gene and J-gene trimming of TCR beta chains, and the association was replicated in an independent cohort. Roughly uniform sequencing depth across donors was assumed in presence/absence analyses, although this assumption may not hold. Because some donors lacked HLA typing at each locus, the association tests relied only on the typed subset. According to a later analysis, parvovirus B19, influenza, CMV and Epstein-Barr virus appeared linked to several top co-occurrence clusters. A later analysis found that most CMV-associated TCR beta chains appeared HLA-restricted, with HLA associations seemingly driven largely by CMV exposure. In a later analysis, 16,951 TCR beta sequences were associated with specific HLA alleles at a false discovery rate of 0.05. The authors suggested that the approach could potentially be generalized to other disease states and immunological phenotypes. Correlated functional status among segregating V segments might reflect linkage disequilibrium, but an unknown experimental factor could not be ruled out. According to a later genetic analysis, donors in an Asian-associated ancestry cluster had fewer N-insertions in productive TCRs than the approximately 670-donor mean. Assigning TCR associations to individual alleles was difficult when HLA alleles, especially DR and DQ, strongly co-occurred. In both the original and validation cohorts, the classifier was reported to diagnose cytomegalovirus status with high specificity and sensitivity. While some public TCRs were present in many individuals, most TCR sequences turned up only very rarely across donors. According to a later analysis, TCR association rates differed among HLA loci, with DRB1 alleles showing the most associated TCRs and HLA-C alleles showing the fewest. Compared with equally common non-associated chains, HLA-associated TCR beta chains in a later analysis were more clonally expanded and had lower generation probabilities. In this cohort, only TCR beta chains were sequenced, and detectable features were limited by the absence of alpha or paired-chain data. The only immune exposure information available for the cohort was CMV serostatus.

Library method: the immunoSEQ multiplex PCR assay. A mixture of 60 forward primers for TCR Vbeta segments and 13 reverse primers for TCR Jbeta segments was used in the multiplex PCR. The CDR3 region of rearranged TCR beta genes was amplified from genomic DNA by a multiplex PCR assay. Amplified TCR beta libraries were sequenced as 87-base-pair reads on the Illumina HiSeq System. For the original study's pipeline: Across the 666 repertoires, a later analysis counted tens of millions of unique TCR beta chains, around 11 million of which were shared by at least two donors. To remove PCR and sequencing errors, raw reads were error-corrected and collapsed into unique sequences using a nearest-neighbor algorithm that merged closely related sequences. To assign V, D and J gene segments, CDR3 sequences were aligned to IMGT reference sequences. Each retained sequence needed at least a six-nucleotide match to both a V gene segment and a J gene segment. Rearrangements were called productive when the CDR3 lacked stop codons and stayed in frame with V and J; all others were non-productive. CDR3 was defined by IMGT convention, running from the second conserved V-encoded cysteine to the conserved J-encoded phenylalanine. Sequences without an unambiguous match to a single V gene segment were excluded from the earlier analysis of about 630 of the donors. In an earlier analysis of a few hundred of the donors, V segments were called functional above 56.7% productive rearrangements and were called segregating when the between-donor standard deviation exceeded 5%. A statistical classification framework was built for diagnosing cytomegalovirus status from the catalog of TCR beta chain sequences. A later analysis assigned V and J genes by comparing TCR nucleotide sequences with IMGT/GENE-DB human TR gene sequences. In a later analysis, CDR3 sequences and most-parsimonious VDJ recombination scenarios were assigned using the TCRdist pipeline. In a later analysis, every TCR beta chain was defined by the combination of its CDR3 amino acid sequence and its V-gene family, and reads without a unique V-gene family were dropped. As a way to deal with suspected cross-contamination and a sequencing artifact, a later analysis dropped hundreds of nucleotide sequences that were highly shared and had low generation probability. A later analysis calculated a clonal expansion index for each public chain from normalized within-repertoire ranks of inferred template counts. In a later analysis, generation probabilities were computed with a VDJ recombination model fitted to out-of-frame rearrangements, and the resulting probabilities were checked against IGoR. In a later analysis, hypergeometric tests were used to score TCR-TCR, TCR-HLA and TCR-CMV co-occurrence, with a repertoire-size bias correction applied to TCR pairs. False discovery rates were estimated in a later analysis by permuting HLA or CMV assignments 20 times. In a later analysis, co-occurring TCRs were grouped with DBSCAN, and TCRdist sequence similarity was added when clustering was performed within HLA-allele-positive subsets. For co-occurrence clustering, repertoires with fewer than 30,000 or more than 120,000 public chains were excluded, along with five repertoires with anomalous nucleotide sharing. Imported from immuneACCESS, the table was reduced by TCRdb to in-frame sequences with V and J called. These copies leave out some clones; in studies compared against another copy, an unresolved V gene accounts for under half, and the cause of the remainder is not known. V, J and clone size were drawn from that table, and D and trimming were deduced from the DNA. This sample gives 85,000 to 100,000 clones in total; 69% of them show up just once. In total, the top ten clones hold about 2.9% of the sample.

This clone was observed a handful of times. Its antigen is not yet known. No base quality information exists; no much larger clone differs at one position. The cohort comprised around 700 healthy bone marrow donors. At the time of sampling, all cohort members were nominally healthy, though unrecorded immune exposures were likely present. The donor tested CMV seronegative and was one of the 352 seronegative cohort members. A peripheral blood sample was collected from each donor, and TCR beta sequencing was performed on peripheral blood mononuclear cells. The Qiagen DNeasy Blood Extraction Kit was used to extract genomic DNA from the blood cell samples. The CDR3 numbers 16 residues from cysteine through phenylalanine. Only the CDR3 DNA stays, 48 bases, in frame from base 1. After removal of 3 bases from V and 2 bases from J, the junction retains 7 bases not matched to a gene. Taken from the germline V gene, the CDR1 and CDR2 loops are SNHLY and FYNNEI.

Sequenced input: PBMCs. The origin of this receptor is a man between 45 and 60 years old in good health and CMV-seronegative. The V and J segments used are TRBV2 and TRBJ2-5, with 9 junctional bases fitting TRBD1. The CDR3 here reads CASSDPQDRGQETQYF. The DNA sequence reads TGTGCCAGCAGTGACCCTCAGGACAGGGGACAAGAGACCCAGTACTTC.